This TCR beta chain was captured in a study of molecular identifiers for immune sequencing clone quantification. Libraries used roughly 18,000 to 1,100,000 sorted naive CD8 T cells and 10%, 30% or 50% RNA input. Sorting isolated naive CD8 T cells as CD8+CD4-CCR7+CD45RA+ events. Listed TCR primers, together with previously described methods, were used for the bulk TCR libraries. TCRdb processed the PCR reads anew with MiXCR; each CDR3 protein has one entry. The table shows tens of thousands of distinct CDR3 sequences, with around a sixth occurring only once. The CDR3 consists of 16 residues. J lost 4 bases, V lost 5 bases, and 8 bases had no gene match. Germline CDR1 is MNHEY and CDR2 is SMNVEV (reference sequence). This clonotype was seen at least ten times.

The sequence was obtained from a human donor in good health. Some libraries in this study had Jurkat cell RNA spiked in. The V gene is TRBV27, the J gene TRBJ2-2, with 9 positions matching TRBD1. Sequencing was done on a sample of naive CD8+ T cells from blood, with Jurkat cell RNA spiked in. Subset of the sample: FACS-sorted CD8+CD4-CCR7+CD45RA+ naive T cells. The CDR3 sequence: CASSLRTGDLTGELFF. DNA of the CDR3: TGTGCCAGCAGTCTCAGGACAGGGGACCTCACCGGGGAGCTGTTTTTT.